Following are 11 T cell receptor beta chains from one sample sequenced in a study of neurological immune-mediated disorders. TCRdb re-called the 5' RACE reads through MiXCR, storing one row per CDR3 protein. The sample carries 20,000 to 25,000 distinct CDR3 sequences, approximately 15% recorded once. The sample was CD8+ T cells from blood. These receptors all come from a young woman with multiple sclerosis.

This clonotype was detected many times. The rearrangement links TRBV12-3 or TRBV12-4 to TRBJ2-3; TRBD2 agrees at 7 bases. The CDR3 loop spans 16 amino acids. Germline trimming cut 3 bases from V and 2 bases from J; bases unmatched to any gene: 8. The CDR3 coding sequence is TGTGCCAGCAGTTTTAATATCGGGGGGAACACAGATACGCAGTATTTT. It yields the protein CASSFNIGGNTDTQYF.

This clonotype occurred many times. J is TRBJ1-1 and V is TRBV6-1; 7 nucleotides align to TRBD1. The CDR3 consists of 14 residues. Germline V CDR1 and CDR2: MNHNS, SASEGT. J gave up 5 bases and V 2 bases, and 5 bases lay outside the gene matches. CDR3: CASSERQGITEAFF. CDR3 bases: TGTGCCAGCAGTGAACGACAGGGAATTACTGAAGCTTTCTTT.

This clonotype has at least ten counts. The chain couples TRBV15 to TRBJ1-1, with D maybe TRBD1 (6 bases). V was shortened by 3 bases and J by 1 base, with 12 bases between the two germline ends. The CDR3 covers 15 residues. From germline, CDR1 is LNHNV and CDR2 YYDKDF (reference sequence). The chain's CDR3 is CATSSTGSTNTEAFF. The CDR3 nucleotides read TGTGCCACCAGCAGTACAGGGTCAACGAACACTGAAGCTTTCTTT.

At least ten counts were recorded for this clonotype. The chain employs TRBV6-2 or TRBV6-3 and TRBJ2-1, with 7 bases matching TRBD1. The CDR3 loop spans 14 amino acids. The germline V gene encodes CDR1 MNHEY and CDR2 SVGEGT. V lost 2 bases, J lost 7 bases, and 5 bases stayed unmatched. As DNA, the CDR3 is TGTGCCAGCAGTTACGAGGGGGCGTGGAATGAGCAGTTCTTC. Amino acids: CASSYEGAWNEQFF.

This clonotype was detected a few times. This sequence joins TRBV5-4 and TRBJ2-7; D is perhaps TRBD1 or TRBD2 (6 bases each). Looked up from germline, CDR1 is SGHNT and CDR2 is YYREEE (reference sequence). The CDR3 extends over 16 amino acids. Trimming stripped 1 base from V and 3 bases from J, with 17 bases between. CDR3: CASSLWGAGFDYEQYF. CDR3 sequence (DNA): TGTGCCAGCAGCTTGTGGGGGGCAGGGTTTGACTACGAGCAGTACTTC.

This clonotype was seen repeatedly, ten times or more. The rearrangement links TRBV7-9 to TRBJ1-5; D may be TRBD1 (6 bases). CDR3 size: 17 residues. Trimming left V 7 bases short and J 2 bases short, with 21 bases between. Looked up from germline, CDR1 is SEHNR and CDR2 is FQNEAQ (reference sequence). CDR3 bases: TGTGCCAGCACCTCCTGGGGACATCCGAGACGCAATCAGCCCCAGCATTTT. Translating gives CASTSWGHPRRNQPQHF.

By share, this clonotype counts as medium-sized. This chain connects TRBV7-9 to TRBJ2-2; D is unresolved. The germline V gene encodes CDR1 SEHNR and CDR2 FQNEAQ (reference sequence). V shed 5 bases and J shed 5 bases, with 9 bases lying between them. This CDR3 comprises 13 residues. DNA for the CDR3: TGTGCCAGCAGCCCCGGGTTGACCGGGGAGCTGTTTTTT. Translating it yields CASSPGLTGELFF.

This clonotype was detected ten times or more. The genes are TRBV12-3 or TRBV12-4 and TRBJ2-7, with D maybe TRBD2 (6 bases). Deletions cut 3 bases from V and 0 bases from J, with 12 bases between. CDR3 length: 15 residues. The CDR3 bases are TGTGCCAGCAGTTTTGCGGGACGGGACTCCTACGAGCAGTACTTC. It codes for CASSFAGRDSYEQYF.

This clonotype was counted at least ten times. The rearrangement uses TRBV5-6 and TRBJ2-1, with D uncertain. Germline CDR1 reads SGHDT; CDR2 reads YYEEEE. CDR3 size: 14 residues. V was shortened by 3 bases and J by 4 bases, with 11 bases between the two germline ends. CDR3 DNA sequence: TGTGCCAGCAGCTCGGTGACTGTGTACAATGAGCAGTTCTTC. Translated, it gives CASSSVTVYNEQFF.

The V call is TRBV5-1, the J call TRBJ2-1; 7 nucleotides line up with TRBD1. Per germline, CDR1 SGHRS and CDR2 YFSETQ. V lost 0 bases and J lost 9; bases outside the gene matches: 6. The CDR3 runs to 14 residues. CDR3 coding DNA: TGCGCCAGCAGCTTGGCTGAGGGGGCGAGTGAGCAGTTCTTC. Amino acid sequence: CASSLAEGASEQFF.

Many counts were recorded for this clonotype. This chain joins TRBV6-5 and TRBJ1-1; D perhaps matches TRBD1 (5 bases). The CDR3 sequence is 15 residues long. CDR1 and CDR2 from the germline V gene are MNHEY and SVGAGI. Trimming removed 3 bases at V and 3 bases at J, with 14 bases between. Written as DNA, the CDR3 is TGTGCCAGCAGTTATGGGGCAGGGAGGGACACTGAAGCTTTCTTT. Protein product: CASSYGAGRDTEAFF.